Detailed here is one T cell receptor beta chain. The target antigen is unknown. V lost 6 bases to trimming and J lost 1 base; unmatched junction nucleotides: 27. The length of the CDR3 is 21 residues. Germline-derived CDR1 and CDR2 are SNHLY and FYNNEI. The data were obtained in a study of long-term antiretroviral therapy in people with HIV. Study-wide background: The immediate-ART recommendation dates to 2015, and the earliest samples predate it by about a decade.

The authors ran the immunoSEQ assay, v3.0, at survey level. Profiled with immunoSEQ multiplex PCR; TCRdb holds only in-frame clones, not every one. The table records 18,000 or so clones, approximately 78% of them present only once. Amounts of roughly 1-11 million cryopreserved PBMC were held in the samples before DNA extraction. Study-wide findings and caveats: An increase in diversity followed ART, yet levels stayed below transplant donor controls.

The receptor was derived from a woman aged 40 to 55 with HIV. The chain uses TRBV2 and TRBJ2-7; TRBD1 matches at 7 bases. The sequences come from unsorted PBMCs, collected at the start of antiretroviral therapy, before treatment. The CDR3 coding sequence is TGTGCCAGCAGCCCCGTCGCCTGGACAGGAACCATTTCTGAATCTTCCTACGAGCAGTACTTC. The encoded protein is CASSPVAWTGTISESSYEQYF.